The entry below describes one TCR beta chain. After removal of 5 bases from V and 6 bases from J, the junction contained 7 bases not matched to a gene. The CDR3 extends over 14 amino acids. CDR1 is LNHDA, CDR2 SQIVND, per germline (reference sequence). Genomic DNA template from tumor biopsies or peripheral blood, 616 ng to 6,004 ng input. This sample stems from a study of T cells in tumors after PD-1 blockade. Study at large: Prior checkpoint blockade, systemic immunosuppressant use, or anti-cancer therapy within 4 weeks excluded patients. Daily vismodegib 150 mg continued in a subset of anti-PD-1-treated patients.

Sequencing was performed with immunoSEQ multiplex PCR; in TCRdb, only in-frame clones are kept and a portion is missing. The top ten hold 40% of the sample, which has around 34,000 clones, roughly two thirds seen once. The material was PBMCs, obtained after anti-PD-1 treatment. The TCR originated in a human donor with basal cell carcinoma. The chain carries TRBV19 and TRBJ2-3, with 8 bases identical to TRBD2. The CDR3 here is CASSPGLGIDTQYF. As DNA, the CDR3 is TGTGCCAGTAGTCCGGGACTAGGGATTGATACGCAGTATTTT.